This T cell receptor (beta chain) was identified in a study of T cells after yellow fever vaccination. The CDR3 has 16 amino acids. In germline, CDR1 is SEHNR, CDR2 FQNEAQ (reference sequence). V was clipped by 5 bases and J by 0 bases, with 11 bases between them. The sample holds many counts of this clonotype. Conversion of TCR transcripts into cDNA relied on 5'RACE template switching, which added a universal primer site and UMIs. TCRdb used MiXCR to reprocess the 5' RACE reads, holding one entry per CDR3 protein. Of around 29,000 distinct CDR3 sequences in the sample, 6.3% were seen once. The source material was PBMCs, either bulk or a sorted T-cell subset (CD4+, CD8+, memory, or dextramer-sorted; not recorded which), sampled on the day of the yellow fever booster vaccination. This sequence originates from a young man who received the YFV17D yellow fever vaccine. The chain carries TRBV7-9 and TRBJ2-6, with D uncertain. Written as DNA, the CDR3 is TGTGCCAGCAGCCCAAGGACGGTCTCTGGGGCCAACGTCCTGACTTTC. Translating gives CASSPRTVSGANVLTF.